A selection of T cell receptor beta chains follows, all from one sample in a study of CD8 T cells in ankylosing spondylitis. TCRdb redid the calling of the 5' RACE reads with MiXCR, one entry per CDR3 protein. The table records more than 150,000 distinct CDR3 sequences, around 13% of them present only once. What was sequenced was blood, either unsorted or a sorted T cell fraction (not recorded which). The receptors were sampled from a female donor with ankylosing spondylitis or in good health (not recorded which). Both conserved end residues are part of each CDR3. Fields, in order: V gene, D gene, CDR3 length, J gene, clone size, CDR3 protein, CDR3 DNA. D genes are given only for firm matches. Not every row has a clone size; where given, it reads once, few, many or a size class.

TRBV7-3,-,13,TRBJ1-1,few,CASSFWYGTEAFF,TGTGCCAGCAGCTTTTGGTATGGCACTGAAGCTTTCTTT
TRBV7-2,TRBD2,15,TRBJ2-3,-,CASRSAGVVADTQYF,TGTGCCAGCAGATCAGCGGGAGTGGTAGCAGATACGCAGTATTTT
TRBV6-1,-,15,TRBJ1-2,-,CASSEPRVIFYGYTF,TGTGCCAGCAGTGAACCGAGGGTTATCTTCTATGGCTACACCTTC
TRBV28,TRBD1,18,TRBJ2-1,many,CASSLELVSGGSYNEQFF,TGTGCCAGCAGTTTGGAACTTGTGTCAGGGGGCTCCTACAATGAGCAGTTCTTC
TRBV28,-,15,TRBJ1-5,many,CASSLLSGGNQPQHF,TGTGCCAGCAGTTTATTGTCAGGGGGCAATCAGCCCCAGCATTTT
TRBV12-3/TRBV12-4,TRBD1,15,TRBJ2-7,many,CASSPGGQGAYEQYF,TGTGCCAGCAGTCCGGGGGGACAGGGGGCGTACGAGCAGTACTTC
TRBV7-9,-,16,TRBJ1-4,many,CASSLRIGRANEKLFF,TGTGCCAGCAGCCTTCGGATTGGCAGAGCTAATGAAAAACTGTTTTTT
TRBV11-2,-,19,TRBJ2-3,few,CASSPTGDPGRWSTDTQYF,TGTGCCAGCAGCCCCACAGGAGACCCGGGCCGTTGGAGCACAGATACGCAGTATTTT
TRBV7-9,-,13,TRBJ1-2,many,CASSLAPVYGYTF,TGTGCCAGCAGCTTAGCTCCGGTGTATGGCTACACCTTC
TRBV12-3/TRBV12-4,TRBD1,13,TRBJ1-4,-,CASSGTANEKLFF,TGTGCCAGCAGTGGGACAGCTAATGAAAAACTGTTTTTT
TRBV5-1,TRBD2,17,TRBJ2-1,few,CASSPLSLAGDHNEQFF,TGCGCCAGCAGCCCTCTATCCCTAGCGGGAGACCACAATGAGCAGTTCTTC
TRBV28,TRBD1,15,TRBJ1-1,many,CASRLSGTGNTEAFF,TGTGCCAGCAGATTGTCCGGGACAGGGAACACTGAAGCTTTCTTT
TRBV19,TRBD2,13,TRBJ2-7,-,CASGAGASYEQYF,TGTGCCAGTGGGGCGGGAGCTTCCTACGAGCAGTACTTC
TRBV6-1,TRBD2,13,TRBJ2-3,-,CATGMGGGDTQYF,TGTGCCACAGGGATGGGGGGGGGAGATACGCAGTATTTT
TRBV5-6,-,14,TRBJ1-5,-,CASSWGGENQPQHF,TGTGCCAGCAGTTGGGGGGGAGAGAATCAGCCCCAGCATTTT
TRBV12-3/TRBV12-4,-,15,TRBJ2-4,few,CASSPLGGPGLKVYF,TGTGCCAGCAGCCCCCTAGGAGGGCCGGGATTAAAGGTGTACTTC